The present TCR beta chain was sequenced within a study of cytomegalovirus exposure and HLA in healthy donors. About this clone: What it recognizes is unknown.

Notes on the study in general: It has been reported that TCR beta sequences accurately predicted the HLA-A and HLA-B alleles of most subjects.

Germline V gene lookup returns CDR1 MDHEN and CDR2 SYDVKM. CDR3 length: 15 amino acids. Trimming stripped 4 bases from V and 4 bases from J, with 16 bases between. The PCR ran on 60 Vbeta and 13 Jbeta primers. The table came from immunoSEQ multiplex PCR; TCRdb's copy has only in-frame clones and leaves some out. The sample shows about 190,000 clones, over 60% of them seen only once. The sequence was obtained from a woman in her 30s in good health and CMV-seropositive. The chain joins TRBV28 to TRBJ1-2; D is possibly TRBD1 (5 bases). Source material: PBMCs. CDR3 DNA: TGTGCCAGCAGTTCCGGGGGAAGAGGTTCCTATGGCTACACCTTC. Amino acid sequence: CASSSGGRGSYGYTF.